There are a few counts of the clone carrying this T cell receptor beta chain. These data belong to a study of T cells after yellow fever vaccination. The length of the CDR3 is 16 residues. CDR1 and CDR2 (germline): SGHDN, FVKESK. With 4 bases clipped from V and 5 bases from J, the junction kept 10 bases outside the gene matches. TCR cDNA was made by 5'RACE template switching, adding a universal primer site and UMIs. TCRdb recomputed calls from the 5' RACE reads with MiXCR, one row per CDR3 protein. The table has approximately 300,000 distinct CDR3 sequences, around 11% seen once. The starting material was CD4+ T cells sorted from PBMCs, obtained 45 days after the yellow fever booster vaccination. This receptor was obtained from a man younger than 35 who received the YFV17D yellow fever vaccine. The V and J genes are TRBV14 and TRBJ2-1; 8 bases are a match to TRBD2. CDR3 in DNA: TGTGCCAGCAGCCCAAGTGGGGAGCGGGGGAACAATGAGCAGTTCTTC. Its protein is CASSPSGERGNNEQFF.